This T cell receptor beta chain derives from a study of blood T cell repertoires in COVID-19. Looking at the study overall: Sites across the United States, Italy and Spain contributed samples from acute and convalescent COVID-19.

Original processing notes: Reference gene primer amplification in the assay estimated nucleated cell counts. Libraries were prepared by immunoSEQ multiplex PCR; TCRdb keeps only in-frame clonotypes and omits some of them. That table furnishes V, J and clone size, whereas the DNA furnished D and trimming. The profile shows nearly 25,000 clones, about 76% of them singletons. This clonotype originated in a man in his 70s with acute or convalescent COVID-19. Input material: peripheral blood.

CDR3 bases: TGTGCCAGTAACGGCGCAGGCCTCAATCAGCCCCAGCATTTT. Protein product: CASNGAGLNQPQHF. The chain uses TRBV19 and TRBJ1-5, with unresolved D. Germline lookup yields CDR1 LNHDA and CDR2 SQIVND (reference sequence). With 7 bases removed from V and 3 bases from J, the gap between germline ends came to 13 bases. The length of the CDR3 is 14 residues.